This T cell receptor beta chain was recovered during a study of shared clonotypes between healthy human individuals (dated by TCRdb to 2020 to 2022). For the study in its entirety: The cohort comprised two women and a few men aged 18 to 49 years. For each donor, CD4 naive and CD4 memory were each run on three plates, CD8 naive on two plates, and CD8 memory on one plate. Blood TCR repertoires of about 5 healthy adults were deeply sequenced to estimate repertoire size and the extent of clonotype sharing between individuals. Different laboratories and diverse techniques were used to prepare libraries and sequence TCR repertoires, to increase sequencing depth and limit assay-specific biases. Per donor, leukapheresis produced somewhere between about 0.85 and 9.5 billion PBMCs. Results the study describes overall, beyond this receptor: Sampling was limited to blood, and TCR repertoires in tissue likely differ from TCR repertoires in blood. Incomplete sequencing was indicated by rarefaction of sorted-subset datasets, despite the large sequencing depth. Naive subsets generally had larger estimated clonotype richness than memory subsets. About 5% of naive CD4, 3.5% of naive CD8, 2% to 2.5% of memory CD4, and about 0.4% of memory CD8 clonotypes were shared across a few donors. Clonotypes shared by all four sorted-subset donors showed higher generation probabilities than non-shared clonotypes. Because the study included only a small number of donors, the genetic and exposure-history diversity represented was limited. Based on pairwise subsampling, the degree of clonotype sharing among donors was expected to be affected by sequencing depth.

As for this clone: It lacks a known antigen. No per-base quality is available; no much larger clone lies one base away.

The donors were healthy, HIV-negative adults with no recently reported acute infections or vaccinations. Every donor was a Caucasian adult living in Nashville, Tennessee, USA. CD4+ T cells were enriched by magnetic negative selection, after which naive cells were positively selected on CD45RA and the negative fraction was taken as the memory subset. After blood collection by leukapheresis, PBMCs were isolated using Ficoll-Histopaque density gradient centrifugation and then cryopreserved in the vapor phase of liquid nitrogen. Analytical flow cytometry was used to check the purity and quantity of each magnetically sorted T cell population. Each sorted fraction had its genomic DNA isolated and then quantified by UV absorbance on a Nanodrop 2000c. Using the deep immunoSEQ assay, TCR CDR3 regions were amplified from genomic DNA by multiplex PCR. For each cell subset, the extracted genomic DNA was distributed evenly across all wells of several immunoSEQ 96-well plates, and each plate served as one replicate. Each replicate PCR for sorted subsets received around 210 ng genomic DNA, equal to 28,000 or so T cell genomes. Purified libraries were measured with a Qubit 3.0 fluorometer, size-checked on a Bioanalyzer 2100, and measured again with the KAPA Library Quantification kit. A separate single-read 150-cycle Illumina NextSeq 550 flow cell was used to sequence each immunoSEQ 96-well plate. As for the original processing: The immunoSEQ output contained only junctional sequences without quality scores, so filtering could not match that applied to full-length reads. To assign V/J genes and CDR3, sequences were annotated using PyIR, a Python wrapper for IgBLAST v1.9, with IMGT germline references. Reads were removed for weak V/J assignments (E-value above 1e-6), missing CDR3, stop codons, out-of-frame junctions, or ambiguous translated residues. A V3J clonotype was defined by an identical inferred V gene, J gene, and CDR3 amino acid sequence. Percentage overlap between repertoires was calculated by dividing the number of shared unique clonotypes by the size of the smaller repertoire. Repertoire richness was assessed with RTK rarefaction, the Chao1 estimator, and Recon v2.1 estimates of unobserved clonotypes. Generation probabilities were computed with OLGA for all TCRbeta clonotypes obtained by the gDNA method from several donors. Entries here come from immuneACCESS through TCRdb and include only in-frame sequences with V and J called. Some clones fail to appear in such tables; in the studies checked, an unresolved V gene covers under half of the shortfall, and the cause of the remainder is unknown. V and J calls and clone size are given by that table; D and trimming were obtained from the DNA. The sample table lists about 1 million clones, roughly 75% of them with a count of one. Clones ranked in the top ten supply around 1.5% of the sample.

The CDR3 measures 16 amino acids from cysteine to phenylalanine. The CDR3 DNA has 48 bases and is translated from base 1. The germline V gene sets CDR1 to SGDLS and CDR2 to YYNGEE. The chain couples TRBV9 to TRBJ1-4; the D gene remains uncertain. This TCR was sampled from a man in his late teens or twenties in good health. Material for sequencing was memory CD4+ T cells sorted from blood. Explained via the paper, the cell subset or site label denotes: CD45RA-negative fraction. The nucleotides are TGTGCTAACCGGACGACAAATCTAGCAACTAATGAAAAACTGTTTTTT. This translates into CANRTTNLATNEKLFF.